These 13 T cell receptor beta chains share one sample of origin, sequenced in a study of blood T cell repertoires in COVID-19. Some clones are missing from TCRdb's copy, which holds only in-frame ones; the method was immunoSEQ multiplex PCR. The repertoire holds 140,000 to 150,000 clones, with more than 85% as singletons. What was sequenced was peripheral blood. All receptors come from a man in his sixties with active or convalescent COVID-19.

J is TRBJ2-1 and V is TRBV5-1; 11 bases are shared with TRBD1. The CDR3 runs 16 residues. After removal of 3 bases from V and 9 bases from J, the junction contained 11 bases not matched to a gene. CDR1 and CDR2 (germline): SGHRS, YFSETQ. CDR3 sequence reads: CASSWGTGGGNGEQFF. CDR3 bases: TGCGCCAGCAGCTGGGGGACAGGGGGTGGAAACGGTGAGCAGTTCTTC.

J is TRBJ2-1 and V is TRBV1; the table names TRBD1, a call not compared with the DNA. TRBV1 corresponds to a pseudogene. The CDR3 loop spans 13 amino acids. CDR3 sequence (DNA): TGCACCAGCAGCCAAGATTGGGGCCCAGAGCAGTTCTTC. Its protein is CTSSQDWGPEQFF.

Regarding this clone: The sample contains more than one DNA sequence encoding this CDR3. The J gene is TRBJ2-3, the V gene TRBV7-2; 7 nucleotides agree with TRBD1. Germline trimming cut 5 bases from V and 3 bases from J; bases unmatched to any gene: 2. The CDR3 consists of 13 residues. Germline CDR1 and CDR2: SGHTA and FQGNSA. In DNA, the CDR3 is TGTGCCAGCAGCCCACAGGGGACAGATACGCAGTATTTT. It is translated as CASSPQGTDTQYF.

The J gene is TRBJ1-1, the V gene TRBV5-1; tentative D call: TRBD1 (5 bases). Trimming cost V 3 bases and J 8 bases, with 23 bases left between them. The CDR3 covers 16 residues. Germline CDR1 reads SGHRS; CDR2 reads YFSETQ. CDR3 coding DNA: TGCGCCAGCAGCTCCGACCCGTCGGGGGTTGGTCGCGAAGCTTTCTTT. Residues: CASSSDPSGVGREAFF.

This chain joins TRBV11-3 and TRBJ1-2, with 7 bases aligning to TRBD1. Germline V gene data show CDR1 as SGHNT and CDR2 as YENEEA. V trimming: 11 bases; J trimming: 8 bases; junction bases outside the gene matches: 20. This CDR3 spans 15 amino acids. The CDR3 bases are TGTGCCGTCCCGATGGGTGAGGGGGCTTTCGGAGGCTACACCTTC. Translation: CAVPMGEGAFGGYTF.

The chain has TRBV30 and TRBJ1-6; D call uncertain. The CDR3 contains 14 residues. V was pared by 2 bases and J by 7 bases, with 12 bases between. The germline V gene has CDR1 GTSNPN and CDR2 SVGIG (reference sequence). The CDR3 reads CAWSPMYENSPLHF. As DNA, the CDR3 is TGTGCCTGGAGTCCAATGTATGAGAATTCACCCCTCCACTTT. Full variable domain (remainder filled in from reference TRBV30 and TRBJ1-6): SQTIHQWPATLVQPVGSPLSLECTVEGTSNPNLYWYRQAAGRGLQLLFYSVGIGQISSEVPQNLSASRPQDRQFILSSKKLLLSDSGFYLCAWSPMYENSPLHFGNGTRLTVT.

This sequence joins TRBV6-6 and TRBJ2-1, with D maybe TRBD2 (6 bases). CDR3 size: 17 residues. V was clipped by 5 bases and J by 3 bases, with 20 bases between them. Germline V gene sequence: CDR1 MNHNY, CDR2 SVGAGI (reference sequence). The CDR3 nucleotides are TGTGCCAGCAGTCGGGCCGACTCCGGGCGGGGCTACAATGAGCAGTTCTTC. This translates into CASSRADSGRGYNEQFF.

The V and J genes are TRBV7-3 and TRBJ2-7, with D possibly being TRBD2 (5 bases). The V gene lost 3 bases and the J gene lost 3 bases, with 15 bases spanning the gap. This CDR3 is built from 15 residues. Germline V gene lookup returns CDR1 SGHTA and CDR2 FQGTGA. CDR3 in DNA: TGTGCCAGCAGCTTTGGTAGTAGCGCCGTCTACGAGCAGTACTTC. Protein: CASSFGSSAVYEQYF.

For the CDR3, the DNA is TGTGCCAGCAGTGAGGGGGCCGGTGGCTACACCTTC. Protein sequence: CASSEGAGGYTF. This chain uses TRBV6-1 with TRBJ1-2, with D maybe TRBD1 (6 bases). The CDR3 extends over 12 amino acids. Trimming cost V 3 bases and J 7 bases, with 9 bases left between them. From germline, CDR1 is MNHNS and CDR2 SASEGT.

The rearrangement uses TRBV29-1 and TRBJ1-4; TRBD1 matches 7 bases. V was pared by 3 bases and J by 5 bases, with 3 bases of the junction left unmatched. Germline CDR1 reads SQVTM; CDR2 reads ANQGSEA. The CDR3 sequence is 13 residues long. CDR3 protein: CSVDGQENEKLFF. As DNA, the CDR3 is TGCAGCGTTGACGGACAGGAAAATGAAAAACTGTTTTTT.

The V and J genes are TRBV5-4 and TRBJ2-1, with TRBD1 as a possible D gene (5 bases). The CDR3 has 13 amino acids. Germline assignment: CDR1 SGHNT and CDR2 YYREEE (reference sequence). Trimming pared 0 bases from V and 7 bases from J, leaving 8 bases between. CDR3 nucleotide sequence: TGTGCCAGCAGCTTGGAGGGGCGTAATGAGCAGTTCTTC. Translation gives CASSLEGRNEQFF. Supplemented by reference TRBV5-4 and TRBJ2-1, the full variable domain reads ETGVTQSPTHLIKTRGQQVTLRCSSQSGHNTVSWYQQALGQGPQFIFQYYREEENGRGNFPPRFSGLQFPNYSSELNVNALELDDSALYLCASSLEGRNEQFFGPGTRLTVL.

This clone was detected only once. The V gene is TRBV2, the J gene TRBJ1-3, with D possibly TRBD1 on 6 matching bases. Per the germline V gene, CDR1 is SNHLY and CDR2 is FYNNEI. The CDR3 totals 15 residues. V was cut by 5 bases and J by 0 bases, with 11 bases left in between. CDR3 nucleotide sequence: TGTGCCAGCAGTACAGGGCTTGGCTCTGGAAACACCATATATTTT. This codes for CASSTGLGSGNTIYF. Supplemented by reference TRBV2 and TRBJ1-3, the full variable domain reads EPEVTQTPSHQVTQMGQEVILRCVPISNHLYFYWYRQILGQKVEFLVSFYNNEISEKSEIFDDQFSVERPDGSNFTLKIRSTKLEDSAMYFCASSTGLGSGNTIYFGEGSWLTVV.

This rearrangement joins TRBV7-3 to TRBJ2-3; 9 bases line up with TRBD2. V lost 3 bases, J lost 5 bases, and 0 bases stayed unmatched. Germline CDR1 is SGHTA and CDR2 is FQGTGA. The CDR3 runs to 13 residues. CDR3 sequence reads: CASSFSGGDTQYF. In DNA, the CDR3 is TGTGCCAGCAGCTTTAGCGGGGGAGATACGCAGTATTTT.